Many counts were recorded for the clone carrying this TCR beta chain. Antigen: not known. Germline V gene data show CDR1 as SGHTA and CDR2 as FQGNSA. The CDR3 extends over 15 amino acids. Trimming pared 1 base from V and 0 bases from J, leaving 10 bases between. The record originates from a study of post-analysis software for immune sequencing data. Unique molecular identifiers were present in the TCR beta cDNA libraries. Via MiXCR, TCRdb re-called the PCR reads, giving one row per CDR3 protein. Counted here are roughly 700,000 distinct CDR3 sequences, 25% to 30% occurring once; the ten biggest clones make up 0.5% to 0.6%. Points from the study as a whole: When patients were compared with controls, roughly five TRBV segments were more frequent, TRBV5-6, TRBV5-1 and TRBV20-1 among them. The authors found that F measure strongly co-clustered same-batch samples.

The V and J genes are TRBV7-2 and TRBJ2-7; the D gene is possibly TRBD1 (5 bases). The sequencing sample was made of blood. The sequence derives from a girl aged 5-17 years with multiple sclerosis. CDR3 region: CASSLGTPSSYEQYF. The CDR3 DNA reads TGTGCCAGCAGCTTAGGGACACCAAGCTCCTACGAGCAGTACTTC.